The 27 T cell receptor beta chains below were found in one sample sequenced in a study of cytomegalovirus exposure and HLA in healthy donors. The PCR had 60 Vbeta and 13 Jbeta primers. Here immunoSEQ multiplex PCR was the method, and the copy in TCRdb shows in-frame clones only, minus some. The sample yields under 150,000 clones, approximately 80% seen once. Sequencing was done on a sample of PBMCs. The receptors derive from a middle-aged man in good health and CMV-seronegative.

The rearrangement joins TRBV7-3 to TRBJ1-1; 12 nucleotides line up with TRBD1. The CDR3 loop spans 14 amino acids. The ends lost 4 bases at V and 7 bases at J; junction bases unmatched: 4. Germline V CDR1 and CDR2: SGHTA, FQGTGA. The CDR3 region is CASSSGTGGYEAFF. The CDR3 DNA is TGTGCCAGCAGCTCCGGGACAGGGGGCTATGAAGCTTTCTTT.

The rearrangement uses TRBV25-1 and TRBJ1-4, with a tentative D call TRBD1 (6 bases). Looked up from germline, CDR1 is MGHDK and CDR2 is SYGVNS. Trimming shortened V by 3 bases and J by 3 bases, and 11 bases separated the two germline ends. The CDR3 totals 15 residues. The CDR3 spells CASSDAGAANEKLFF. CDR3 sequence (DNA): TGTGCCAGCAGTGACGCGGGGGCGGCTAATGAAAAACTGTTTTTT.

The chain joins TRBV27 to TRBJ1-3; no definite D call. The CDR3 runs 17 residues. Trimming removed 5 bases from V and 0 bases from J, with 17 bases in between. The germline CDR1 and CDR2 sequences are MNHEY and SMNVEV (reference sequence). The CDR3 sequence: CASSPSGTYSSGNTIYF. In DNA, the CDR3 is TGTGCCAGCAGTCCCTCCGGTACCTACTCCTCTGGAAACACCATATATTTT.

The chain links TRBV29-1 to TRBJ1-5; D is unresolved. The CDR3 runs 12 residues. V was trimmed by 2 bases and J by 4 bases, leaving 6 bases between them. CDR1 and CDR2 (germline): SQVTM, ANQGSEA. The CDR3 here is CSVETGNQPQHF. DNA for the CDR3: TGCAGCGTTGAAACGGGAAATCAGCCCCAGCATTTT.

DNA of the CDR3: TGCGCCAGCAGCCGAACGAACTTGCCTGCCTATGGCTACACCTTC. It translates to CASSRTNLPAYGYTF. The genes are TRBV4-1 and TRBJ1-2; D is unclear. Germline V CDR1 and CDR2: MGHRA, YSYEKL. CDR3 size: 15 residues. Trimming pared 4 bases from V and 4 bases from J, leaving 16 bases between.

This clone was recorded only once. The chain has TRBV18 and TRBJ1-5; tentatively, D is TRBD1 (6 bases). V was clipped by 0 bases and J by 4 bases, with 13 bases between them. The CDR3 runs 16 residues. From germline, CDR1 is KGHSH and CDR2 LQKENI. The CDR3 DNA sequence: TGTGCCAGCTCACCACCAAGGGACACAGGAAATCAGCCCCAGCATTTT. Residues: CASSPPRDTGNQPQHF.

The chain links TRBV13 to TRBJ1-1; no clear D gene. The CDR3 runs to 13 residues. Between the trimmed V and J ends, which lost 3 bases and 5 bases, there was a span of 10 bases. CDR1 is PRHDT and CDR2 is FYEKMQ in the germline V gene (reference sequence). Here the CDR3 DNA reads TGTGCCAGCAGCTTTCTGCGAGGGACTGAAGCTTTCTTT. It is translated as CASSFLRGTEAFF.

The V call is TRBV10-3, the J call TRBJ1-1, with a weak D call TRBD1 (6 bases). The CDR3 covers 13 residues. The V gene's germline CDR1 is ENHRY and CDR2 SYGVKD. V was trimmed by 4 bases and J by 6 bases, leaving 12 bases between them. This CDR3 is CAISGGQYAEAFF. In nucleotides, the CDR3 is TGTGCCATCAGTGGGGGGCAGTATGCTGAAGCTTTCTTT.

This clone was detected only a few times. The chain is built from TRBV6-6 and TRBJ1-5; tentatively, D is TRBD1 (6 bases). The germline V gene has CDR1 MNHNY and CDR2 SVGAGI (reference sequence). Trimming pared 6 bases from V and 6 bases from J, leaving 15 bases between. This CDR3 comprises 14 residues. The CDR3 sequence: CASRMTGYGQPQHF. The CDR3 coding sequence is TGTGCCAGCAGGATGACAGGTTATGGTCAGCCCCAGCATTTT.

The chain uses TRBV6-1 and TRBJ2-1; unclear D gene. V dropped 4 bases and J dropped 4 bases, with 5 bases sitting between them. This CDR3 is 12 amino acids long. The V gene's germline CDR1 is MNHNS and CDR2 SASEGT. This CDR3 is CASSVIYNEQFF. The DNA for the CDR3 is TGTGCCAGCAGTGTCATTTACAATGAGCAGTTCTTC.

About this clone: The junction does not match germline at one end; this may be a read error. Additional DNA sequences in this sample encode the identical CDR3. This chain connects TRBV4-1 to TRBJ1-6, with D possibly matching TRBD1 (6 bases). The CDR3 totals 18 residues. Germline lookup yields CDR1 MGHRA and CDR2 YSYEKL. In nucleotides, the CDR3 is TGCGCCAGCAGCCAAGGGCAACAGGGTAGCTCCTATAATTCCCCCCTCCACTTT. Its protein product is CASSQGQQGSSYNSPLHF.

V gene TRBV5-4 combines with J gene TRBJ1-2; D possibly corresponds to TRBD1 (6 bases). The CDR3 extends over 14 amino acids. Germline V CDR1 and CDR2: SGHNT, YYREEE (reference sequence). Trimming removed 0 bases at V and 2 bases at J, with 8 bases between. In nucleotides, the CDR3 is TGTGCCAGCAGCTTGGGCACAGGGAACTATGGCTACACCTTC. Its translation: CASSLGTGNYGYTF.

This clone was detected only once. The chain employs TRBV7-8 and TRBJ1-2; tentatively, D is TRBD1 (6 bases). Trimming cost V 8 bases and J 0 bases, with 13 bases left between them. Per the germline V gene, CDR1 is SGHVS and CDR2 is FQNEAQ. CDR3 length: 14 amino acids. CDR3 protein: CASAPGGPNYGYTF. The CDR3 DNA sequence: TGTGCCAGCGCCCCCGGGGGGCCTAACTATGGCTACACCTTC.

This clone occurred a few times. The rearrangement joins TRBV19 to TRBJ2-1; TRBD1 aligns across 9 bases. Germline loops: CDR1 LNHDA, CDR2 SQIVND (reference sequence). The trim removed 5 bases at V and 6 bases at J, leaving 5 bases unmatched. This CDR3 region has 14 residues. CDR3 DNA: TGTGCCAGTAGTCTACAGGGGGCCCTCAATGAGCAGTTCTTC. It is translated as CASSLQGALNEQFF.

The chain combines TRBV6-5 with TRBJ1-2; the match to TRBD1 covers 9 bases. The length of the CDR3 is 13 residues. V lost 6 bases and J lost 3; bases outside the gene matches: 2. CDR1 and CDR2 (germline): MNHEY, SVGAGI. CDR3 DNA: TGTGCCAGCAGACAGGGGGCAGACTATGGCTACACCTTC. This codes for CASRQGADYGYTF.

The rearrangement uses TRBV4-3 and TRBJ2-3, with D tentatively TRBD2 (7 bases). Germline CDR1 LGHNA, CDR2 YSLEER. The CDR3 has 15 residues. Trimming shortened V by 1 base and J by 4 bases, and 12 bases separated the two germline ends. In DNA form, the CDR3 reads TGCGCCAGCAGCCAAGGAGGCGGGGGCTCAGATACGCAGTATTTT. It specifies CASSQGGGGSDTQYF.

The CDR3 nucleotides are TGTGCCAGCAGTCACGACAGAATCTCTGGAAACACCATATATTTT. It is translated as CASSHDRISGNTIYF. The chain combines TRBV6-6 with TRBJ1-3, with a weak D call TRBD1 (5 bases). The CDR3 sequence is 15 residues long. Trimming cost V 5 bases and J 0 bases, with 11 bases left between them. The germline V gene encodes CDR1 MNHNY and CDR2 SVGAGI (reference sequence).

The rearrangement uses TRBV15 and TRBJ2-7; D call uncertain. Germline V gives CDR1 LNHNV, CDR2 YYDKDF (reference sequence). Trimming pared 0 bases from V and 0 bases from J, leaving 6 bases between. This CDR3 has 14 residues. CDR3 sequence reads: CATSRDSTSYEQYF. CDR3 coding DNA: TGTGCCACCAGCAGAGATAGTACCTCCTACGAGCAGTACTTC.

J is TRBJ1-2 and V is TRBV7-2; TRBD1 is a possible D gene (5 bases). The CDR3 is 15 amino acids. V was trimmed by 5 bases and J by 2 bases, leaving 15 bases between them. Germline assignment: CDR1 SGHTA and CDR2 FQGNSA. The CDR3 DNA follows: TGTGCCAGCAGCCGTACTGGGGCCGAAAACTATGGCTACACCTTC. Protein: CASSRTGAENYGYTF.

This clone has more than one count but fewer than ten. The J gene is TRBJ2-1, the V gene TRBV5-6; 10 bases map to TRBD2. The CDR3 consists of 16 residues. Germline CDR1 SGHDT, CDR2 YYEEEE. V shed 0 bases, J shed 3 bases, and the junction held 3 bases outside the gene matches. Written as DNA, the CDR3 is TGTGCCAGCAGCTTGGAAAGGACTAGCGGCTACAATGAGCAGTTCTTC. It specifies CASSLERTSGYNEQFF.

CDR3 in amino acids: CASCPQPLSGNEQFF. The CDR3 coding sequence is TGCGCCAGCTGCCCCCAGCCGCTGTCGGGGAATGAGCAGTTCTTC. V and J are TRBV5-1 and TRBJ2-1, with TRBD2 as a possible D gene (5 bases). Germline assignment: CDR1 SGHRS and CDR2 YFSETQ. V lost 7 bases to trimming and J lost 7 bases, with 21 bases between them. The length of the CDR3 is 15 residues.

J is TRBJ2-7 and V is TRBV9; 8 bases fit TRBD2. The germline V gene has CDR1 SGDLS and CDR2 YYNGEE. The length of the CDR3 is 14 residues. J gave up 4 bases and V 0 bases, and 3 bases lay outside the gene matches. The CDR3 protein is CASSVGSGVYEQYF. The CDR3, as DNA: TGTGCCAGCAGCGTAGGTAGCGGGGTGTACGAGCAGTACTTC.

The chain links TRBV29-1 to TRBJ2-7; 11 bases are shared with TRBD1. This CDR3 has 14 residues. Germline V gene data show CDR1 as SQVTM and CDR2 as ANQGSEA. V trimming: 4 bases; J trimming: 3 bases; junction bases outside the gene matches: 5. CDR3 in DNA: TGCAGCGTTGGGGACAGGGGGGTTGTCTACGAGCAGTACTTC. Protein sequence: CSVGDRGVVYEQYF.

V is TRBV4-1 and J is TRBJ1-2, with TRBD1 matching over 8 bases. The CDR3 covers 18 residues. Germline V CDR1 and CDR2: MGHRA, YSYEKL. The V and J ends lost 0 bases and 4 bases, in that order; junction bases with no gene match: 13. The chain's CDR3 is CASSQDLNGQGVAYGYTF. The CDR3 bases are TGCGCCAGCAGCCAAGATTTGAATGGACAGGGAGTCGCCTATGGCTACACCTTC.

J is TRBJ1-5 and V is TRBV19; TRBD1 might be the D (5 bases). The V end lost 1 base, the J end lost 5 bases, and 9 bases lay between the germline ends. This CDR3 has 14 residues. Germline V gene lookup returns CDR1 LNHDA and CDR2 SQIVND (reference sequence). As DNA, the CDR3 is TGTGCCAGTAGTATAGGTCACAGGTATCAGCCCCAGCATTTT. This encodes CASSIGHRYQPQHF.

This clone has just a few counts. The chain joins TRBV19 to TRBJ2-1; TRBD2 matches at 8 bases. V dropped 3 bases and J dropped 7; count of bases not matched to a gene: 11. The CDR3 runs to 16 residues. Germline lookup yields CDR1 LNHDA and CDR2 SQIVND (reference sequence). The CDR3 coding sequence is TGTGCCAGTAGTATGTTAGCGGGGCTCATATCAAATGAGCAGTTCTTC. Encoded protein: CASSMLAGLISNEQFF.

The CDR3, as DNA: TGCAGCGTTGTAGGGCAGGGTGGCGAGCAGTACTTC. Translated: CSVVGQGGEQYF. The chain is built from TRBV29-1 and TRBJ2-7; a possible D gene is TRBD1 (5 bases). Germline CDR1 and CDR2: SQVTM and ANQGSEA. The V gene lost 4 bases and the J gene lost 6 bases, with 13 bases spanning the gap. The CDR3 covers 12 residues.